This is a list of T cell receptor beta chains from one sample in a study of blood T cell repertoires in COVID-19. Clones were read by immunoSEQ multiplex PCR, and TCRdb kept only the in-frame ones, dropping some. This sample has 80,000 or so clones; around four fifths occur once, and the top ten carry 7% to 9.5%. Sequenced material: peripheral blood. The origin of the receptors is a human donor in a cohort sampled during active COVID-19. CDR3s include the opening cysteine and the closing phenylalanine or tryptophan. Fields, in order: V gene, D gene, J gene, clone size, CDR3 DNA, CDR3 protein. The D gene is left open where the match is weak. Clone size, where shown, is once, few, many, or a class for clones that have expanded.

>TRBV29-1|TRBD1|TRBJ2-1|.
TGCAGCGCTGGCGGGACAGGCTTCAATGAGCAGTTCTTC
CSAGGTGFNEQFF
>TRBV9|.|TRBJ2-5|once
TGTGCCAGCAGCGTAGGAAGCGCAATGATACCCCAGTACTTC
CASSVGSAMIPQYF
>TRBV6-5|TRBD1|TRBJ1-5|.
TGTGCCAGCAGCCTGTCTGACAGGGGCAATCAGCCCCAGCATTTT
CASSLSDRGNQPQHF
>TRBV27|.|TRBJ1-5|.
TGTGCCAGCAGTTTATTAGGGCAGTTCGGGGATCAGCCCCAGCATTTT
CASSLLGQFGDQPQHF
>TRBV5-1|.|TRBJ1-3|once
TGCGCCAGCAGCCTTGACAACCGTGGGACCATATATTTT
CASSLDNRGTIYF
>TRBV7-2|TRBD1|TRBJ2-7|.
TGTGCCAGCAGCCTCGGGACAGGGGGCGCGTACGAGCAGTACTTC
CASSLGTGGAYEQYF
>TRBV28|TRBD2|TRBJ2-7|.
TGTGCCACCGCAGGTTGGACTAGCGGTAAGAGTTACGAGCAGTACTTC
CATAGWTSGKSYEQYF
>TRBV28|.|TRBJ1-5|.
TGTGCCAGCAGTCCTGACGGCCTCGAGGATAGCAATCAGCCCCAGCATTTT
CASSPDGLEDSNQPQHF
>TRBV7-6|TRBD2|TRBJ2-7|.
TGTGCCAGCAGCCCCGGACGGGGGGTGGCCTCCTACGAGCAGTACTTC
CASSPGRGVASYEQYF
>TRBV12-3/TRBV12-4|TRBD1|TRBJ1-4|few
TGTGCCAGCTGTTCGGACAGGGGGCGCAAACTGTTTTTT
CASCSDRGRKLFF
>TRBV5-6|.|TRBJ2-3|.
TGTGCCAGCACCTCCTCAAGTCGCAAACACGATACGCAGTATTTT
CASTSSSRKHDTQYF
>TRBV3-1/TRBV3-2|.|TRBJ1-2|.
TGTGCCAGCAGCCGACTCTACCAGCCCGTAAACTATGGCTACACCTTC
CASSRLYQPVNYGYTF
>TRBV5-4|.|TRBJ2-2|.
TGTGCCAGCAGCTCTAGACTAGACTCTAGCGGGGAGCTGTTTTTT
CASSSRLDSSGELFF